The present entry profiles one TCR beta chain with its context. This entry belongs to a study of blood T cell repertoires in COVID-19. The CDR3 contains 13 residues. J gave up 7 bases and V 5 bases, and 5 bases lay outside the gene matches. Original processing notes: Amplified reference gene primers provided the basis for estimating nucleated cell counts. TCRdb's table, derived via immunoSEQ multiplex PCR, lists solely in-frame clones and lacks some. V and J calls plus clone size are reproduced from that table; the DNA served to infer D and trimming. Here the sample spans some 250,000 clones, about 86% being singletons.

The genes are TRBV12-3 or TRBV12-4 and TRBJ1-2; TRBD1 agrees at 9 bases. Material for sequencing was peripheral blood. This sequence originates from a woman between 25 and 40 years old who had recovered from COVID-19. CDR3 protein: CASSRGQGVGYTF. In DNA, the CDR3 is TGTGCCAGCAGTCGGGGACAGGGTGTTGGCTACACCTTC.